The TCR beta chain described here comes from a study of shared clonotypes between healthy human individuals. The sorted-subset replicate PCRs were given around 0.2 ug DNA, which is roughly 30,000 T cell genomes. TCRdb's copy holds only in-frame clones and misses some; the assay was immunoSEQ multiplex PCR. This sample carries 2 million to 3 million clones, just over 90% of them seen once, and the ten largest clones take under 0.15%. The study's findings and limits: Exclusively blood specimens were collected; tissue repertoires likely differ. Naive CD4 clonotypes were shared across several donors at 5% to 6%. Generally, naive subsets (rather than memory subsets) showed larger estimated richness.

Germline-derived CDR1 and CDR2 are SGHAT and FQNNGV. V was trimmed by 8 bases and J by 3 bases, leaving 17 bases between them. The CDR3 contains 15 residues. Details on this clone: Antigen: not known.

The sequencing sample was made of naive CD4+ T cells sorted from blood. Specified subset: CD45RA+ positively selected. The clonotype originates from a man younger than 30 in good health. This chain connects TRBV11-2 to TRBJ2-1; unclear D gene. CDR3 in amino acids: CASADPRYFYNEQFF. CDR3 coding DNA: TGTGCCAGCGCCGACCCTCGTTATTTCTACAATGAGCAGTTCTTC.